This TCR beta chain emerged from a study of beta chain features in type 1 diabetes. About the research overall: No patient-donor differences in age, gender, total cells or subset yield.

Isolation of CD4+ naive, central memory, regulatory and stem cell-like memory cells was achieved by sorting via CD45RO/CCR7/CD25/CD127/CD95/CD27. The sequenced template was cDNA made from the entire isolated RNA. Method: immunoSEQ multiplex PCR; TCRdb's copy keeps in-frame clones and lacks some. The table has over 150,000 clones, approximately 8.1% seen once. Study-wide results and caveats: Since sequencing was performed on cDNA, cells with high TCR expression could be over-represented. Researchers reported that naive, central memory and Treg TCRB repertoires appeared more similar in patients than in healthy donors.

Germline assignment: CDR1 SGHVS and CDR2 FQNEAQ. This CDR3 comprises 17 residues. V lost 7 bases to trimming and J lost 1 base, with 22 bases between them. Points on this clone: Its antigen is undetermined.

This receptor was taken from a man aged 18-30 years in good health. The V gene is TRBV7-8, the J gene TRBJ1-1; D may be TRBD1 (6 bases). Specimen: central memory CD4+ T cells from blood. The CDR3 DNA reads as TGTGCCAGCAAAATTAGTGGGGGCGGTTCAACGAACACTGAAGCTTTCTTT. Translated: CASKISGGGSTNTEAFF.